The entry below describes one T cell receptor beta chain. Its antigen remains unidentified. No base quality information exists; no much larger clone differs at one position. The entry originates in a study of tumor and adjacent non-tumor tissue in lung cancer listed by TCRdb under 2018. Study-wide context: The cohort included more than nine adenocarcinoma, 2 squamous cell carcinoma and 1 small cell lung cancer patients. Among the roughly 15 patients, ages ranged from about 31 to 85 years, some ten were men and 5 were women, and disease was TNM stage I to III. A total of some 130,000,000 productive TCRbeta reads were generated by sequencing, corresponding to an average of around 3.8 million reads per sample. The study compared bulk TCRbeta repertoires between lung tumor tissue and matched distant non-tumor lung tissue from about 14 lung cancer patients. Some 30 paired specimens, one tumor and one normal lung sample per patient, were profiled by TCRbeta CDR3 sequencing. The full study reports these points: Neither the sequencing platform nor unique molecular identifiers are mentioned in the methods. Because peripheral blood was not sequenced, blood TCRbeta repertoires in the lung cancer patients of the study were not examined. The top 100 clones made up a significantly larger cumulative share of the repertoire in normal lung than in tumor tissue. Significantly higher TCR diversity (inverse Simpson) was observed in tumor tissue than in normal lung tissue (about 410 vs 180, P = 0.0075, Mann-Whitney U test). Younger patients had significantly higher TCR diversity, and higher tumor TCR diversity was associated with shorter overall and disease-free survival. The cohort had only approximately 15 patients, and the authors noted that larger samples and more detailed clinical data are needed.

Per the germline V gene (reference sequence), DFQATT is the CDR1 and SNEGSKA is the CDR2. Cut back by 4 bases and 7 bases, the V and J ends lie 20 bases apart. The cysteine opens and the phenylalanine closes a CDR3 of 15 amino acids. Here the CDR3 DNA is all that survives: 45 bases in frame from base 1. Bulk unsorted tissue served as the source for RNA extraction, and RNA quality was assessed using a NanoDrop ND-1000 and an Agilent 2100. The normal lung samples consisted of distant non-tumor tissue collected more than 3 cm from the tumor edge. All donors had newly diagnosed lung cancer, had not received prior chemotherapy, and were admitted for thoracic surgery in China between August and November 2014. Patients who had received previous radiotherapy or chemotherapy, or who had another concurrent cancer, were excluded from the study. Surgical tissue pieces of roughly 1-2 cm3 were preserved in RNAlater solution and stored at -80 °C until use.

Libraries were made using multiplex PCR. Sequencing was performed on an Illumina HiSeq 2500. TCRbeta libraries were constructed through three rounds of nested PCR with primers (Table S4) according to protocols adapted from ARM-PCR. Before sequencing, PCR products in the 200-500 bp range were cut out of the gel and cleaned up using the QIAquick gel extraction kit. On the authors' methods: Reads were cleaned using Trimmomatic, were merged into complete CDR3 sequences using FLASH, and were assigned to V(D)J germline segments using MiTCR. Clonal diversity was computed as the inverse Simpson's index with VDJtools. Productive reads were defined as in-frame sequences without a premature stop codon. TCRdb reworked the public reads: Q25 trimming with fastp, MiXCR clone assembly, productive beta chains retained. CDR3 protein sequences are deduplicated, and each keeps its most common genes and DNA. V and J calls and clone size were set by TCRdb, not the authors. This sample comprises about 80,000 distinct CDR3 sequences, approximately 80% of them detected only once. Of the sample, roughly half is held by the ten largest clones.

The V gene is TRBV20-1 and the J gene is TRBJ1-5; no D gene call is confident. The sample was distant non-tumor lung tissue. The sequence was obtained from a man between 60 and 75 years old with non-small cell lung cancer. The CDR3 region reads CSAKDRRGGGQPQHF. DNA sequence: TGCAGTGCTAAAGATCGAAGAGGTGGAGGGCAGCCCCAGCATTTT.